The clone carrying this T cell receptor (beta chain) was seen many times. This record belongs to a study of molecular identifiers for immune sequencing clone quantification. Trimming took 3 bases from V and 5 from J, leaving 4 bases between them. The CDR3 extends over 12 amino acids. The germline V gene has CDR1 SNHLY and CDR2 FYNNEI. TCRdb independently ran MiXCR on the PCR reads; one entry per CDR3 protein. The data hold some 5,700 distinct CDR3 sequences, with 15% to 20% observed a single time. The sequencing sample was made of naive CD8+ T cells from blood, with Jurkat cell RNA spiked in. Subset: FACS-sorted CD8+CD4-CCR7+CD45RA+ naive T cells. The origin of this receptor is a human donor in good health. Some libraries in this study had Jurkat cell RNA spiked in. The rearrangement joins TRBV2 to TRBJ2-2; D call uncertain. Here the CDR3 reads CASSEETGELFF. The CDR3 DNA reads TGTGCCAGCAGTGAGGAGACCGGGGAGCTGTTTTTT.